This T cell receptor (beta chain) emerged from a study of OX40 agonist ivuxolimab in advanced cancers. For the study in its entirety: Ivuxolimab was an agonistic, fully human IgG2 monoclonal antibody directed against OX40 (CD134), a costimulatory receptor. The paper describes the monotherapy dose-escalation part (N of about 52 patients) of the phase I trial of ivuxolimab. The purpose of peripheral TCRbeta sequencing was to test whether ivuxolimab changed TCR sequence diversity and led to clonal T-cell expansion. Patients were allowed to have had prior anti-PD-1, anti-PD-L1 or anti-CTLA-4 therapy, and less than 45% of the dose-escalation patients had previously received checkpoint inhibitors. Intravenous ivuxolimab was administered to patients every 2 weeks at six dose levels: 0.01, 0.1, 0.3, 1.5, 3 and 10 mg/kg. Among the approximately 50 dose-escalation patients, some 20 had hepatocellular carcinoma, about 15 melanoma, 9 renal cell carcinoma and 9 head and neck cancer. In the dose-escalation cohort, 70% to 85% of patients were male, and the mean age was around 65 years with a range of roughly 20 to 85. Partial responses were achieved by three dose-escalation patients, of whom one had hepatocellular carcinoma and two had cutaneous melanoma.

To note about this clone: The antigen it binds to is not known. Per-nucleotide qualities are absent, and no much larger clonotype sits a single base away.

Genomic DNA was extracted from sorted cells for sequencing of the TCRbeta CDR3 region. The immunoSEQ Assay was used for sequencing of TCRbeta CDR3 regions. TCRdb stores this immuneACCESS table with in-frame sequences only. Part of the clones is absent; in the studies checked, under half of the shortfall reflects unresolved V genes, and no reason is known for the rest. Recorded for this sample are 95,000 to 100,000 clones; just under 85% of them occurred a single time. Roughly 1.5% of the sample is held by the ten biggest clonotypes. Spanning cysteine to phenylalanine, the CDR3 consists of 15 amino acids. Solely the CDR3 DNA is kept, with 45 bases framed from the first base. Reading the germline V gene gives CDR1 SGHVS and CDR2 FQNEAQ. Trimming accounts for 3 bases at V and 6 bases at J, while the number of junction bases matched to no gene is 7. Patients with a history of autoimmune disease or receiving systemic immunosuppression were excluded from the trial. Peripheral blood for TCR sequencing was collected from all dose cohorts at baseline, on cycle 4 day 1, and on cycle 7 day 1. Samples were obtained from an open-label, multicenter, first-in-human phase I dose-escalation trial of ivuxolimab. Adults with locally advanced or metastatic melanoma, renal cell carcinoma, hepatocellular carcinoma or head and neck squamous cell carcinoma were enrolled in the trial. CD4+ and CD8+ T cells were sorted separately from peripheral blood before TCR sequencing.

Broad study findings and their caveats: Low levels of normalized T-cell clonal expansion were also seen in some patients who did not respond. Which antigens the clonally expanded peripheral T cells were specific for was not determined. In partial responders in the 0.1-3.0 mg/kg groups, normalized peripheral clonal expansion was found to be among the lowest, especially among CD8+ T cells. After ivuxolimab, more expanded clones were found on average in CD8+ T cells than in CD4+ T cells. At doses of 0.1 to 3.0 mg/kg, clonal expansion of both CD4+ and CD8+ T cells in blood was seen between baseline and week 6.

The material was CD4+ or CD8+ T cells sorted from blood, obtained in a trial of the OX40 agonist ivuxolimab. This clonotype was sampled from an adult with an advanced solid tumor such as melanoma, head and neck, liver or kidney cancer. Recombination joined TRBV7-8 with TRBJ1-5, with 8 bases in between that match TRBD1. The CDR3 region: CASSFYGQGRQPQHF. The DNA is as follows: TGTGCCAGCAGCTTCTACGGACAGGGACGTCAGCCCCAGCATTTT.